These T cell receptor beta chains were read from a single sample in a study of identical twins. Each CDR3 protein is one row after TCRdb ran MiXCR on the 5' RACE reads. The sample yields 410,000 or so distinct CDR3 sequences, under 20% seen once. Material for sequencing was naive T cells sorted from blood. These receptors all come from a man aged 50-60 years in good health. Each CDR3 is given with its conserved first and last residue. The D gene is left open where the match is weak. Expanded clones are given a class, and other clones once, few, many or no size at all.

D gene	V gene	clone size	J gene	CDR3 length	CDR3 protein	CDR3 DNA
TRBD2	TRBV12-3/TRBV12-4	many	TRBJ2-7	17	CASSRTFTGLESYEQYF	TGTGCCAGCAGTCGGACATTCACGGGACTAGAAAGCTACGAGCAGTACTTC
TRBD2	TRBV7-2	-	TRBJ2-2	17	CASSPQLAGGPTGELFF	TGTGCCAGCAGCCCTCAACTAGCGGGAGGGCCCACCGGGGAGCTGTTTTTT
-	TRBV12-3/TRBV12-4	few	TRBJ1-5	14	CASSLSSSNQPQHF	TGTGCCAGCAGTTTATCCAGCAGCAATCAGCCCCAGCATTTT
TRBD2	TRBV4-3	-	TRBJ2-7	15	CASSQDLAGAREQYF	TGCGCCAGCAGCCAAGATTTAGCGGGGGCCCGCGAGCAGTACTTC
-	TRBV10-3	-	TRBJ2-3	15	CAISEYGLPTETQYF	TGTGCCATCAGTGAGTATGGACTCCCGACAGAGACGCAGTATTTT
TRBD2	TRBV6-5	few	TRBJ2-7	15	CASSYRRGGGYEQYF	TGTGCCAGCAGTTACCGGCGGGGGGGCGGTTACGAGCAGTACTTC
TRBD2	TRBV10-3	-	TRBJ2-2	16	CATNPIAGVNTGELFF	TGTGCCACAAACCCGATAGCGGGGGTGAACACCGGGGAGCTGTTTTTT
-	TRBV27	-	TRBJ2-1	15	CASSFRGLGVGEQFF	TGTGCCAGCAGTTTCCGGGGTTTGGGGGTCGGTGAGCAGTTCTTC
-	TRBV20-1	many	TRBJ1-2	12	CSARRSISGYTF	TGCAGTGCTAGGCGCAGTATCAGTGGCTACACCTTC
-	TRBV7-2	many	TRBJ1-1	17	CASSPSPLRSVGTEAFF	TGTGCCAGCAGCCCATCTCCCCTTAGGTCGGTAGGCACTGAAGCTTTCTTT
-	TRBV5-6	-	TRBJ1-3	15	CASSFWGATGNTIYF	TGTGCCAGCAGCTTTTGGGGGGCTACTGGAAACACCATATATTTT
-	TRBV6-2/TRBV6-3	-	TRBJ2-1	15	CASREDVNPYNEQFF	TGTGCCAGCAGGGAGGATGTTAACCCCTACAATGAGCAGTTCTTC